The entry below describes one TCR beta chain. This specimen belongs to a study of blood T cells in healthy people across ages. V dropped 5 bases and J dropped 5 bases, with 19 bases sitting between them. This CDR3 contains 16 residues. Germline V gene sequence: CDR1 MNHEY, CDR2 SMNVEV (reference sequence). Then a second PCR, running roughly 6 to 11 cycles, was carried out with a sample-barcoded 5' primer and a J-beta primer mix. TCRdb fed the 5' RACE reads into MiXCR, producing one record per CDR3 protein. Here the sample spans about 1.1 million distinct CDR3 sequences, 35% to 40% being singletons. This receptor was identified in a man younger than 35 in good health. What was sequenced was blood. This rearrangement joins TRBV27 to TRBJ2-1; D may be TRBD1 (6 bases). This CDR3 reads CASSTTIRGGHNEQFF. For the CDR3, the DNA is TGTGCCAGCAGTACCACTATAAGAGGGGGTCACAATGAGCAGTTCTTC.